This T cell receptor beta chain is drawn from a study of blood T cells in healthy people across ages. On the study more broadly: Using template switching, researchers captured about one barcoded beta molecule for each two T cells. Points from the study as a whole: Significant beta diversity loss was already apparent by age approximately 38, declining roughly linearly.

This CDR3 region has 18 residues. Germline CDR1 reads SGDLS; CDR2 reads YYNGEE. The V gene end was trimmed by 3 bases and the J gene end by 0 bases; junction bases not matched to a gene: 9. This clonotype showed up just a few times. The antigen is undetermined. A second PCR, run for about 6 to 11 cycles, used a sample-barcoded 5' primer plus a J-beta primer mix. One entry per CDR3 protein results from TCRdb running MiXCR on the 5' RACE reads. The sample includes around 900,000 distinct CDR3 sequences, about 28% of them seen just once. The chain recombines TRBV9 with TRBJ2-3, with 11 bases lining up with TRBD2. The sequenced sample was blood. The clonotype was recovered from a woman aged 80 or older in good health. In DNA, the CDR3 is TGTGCCAGCAGCGACGCCAGACTAGCGGGGTTAAGCACAGATACGCAGTATTTT. This encodes CASSDARLAGLSTDTQYF.